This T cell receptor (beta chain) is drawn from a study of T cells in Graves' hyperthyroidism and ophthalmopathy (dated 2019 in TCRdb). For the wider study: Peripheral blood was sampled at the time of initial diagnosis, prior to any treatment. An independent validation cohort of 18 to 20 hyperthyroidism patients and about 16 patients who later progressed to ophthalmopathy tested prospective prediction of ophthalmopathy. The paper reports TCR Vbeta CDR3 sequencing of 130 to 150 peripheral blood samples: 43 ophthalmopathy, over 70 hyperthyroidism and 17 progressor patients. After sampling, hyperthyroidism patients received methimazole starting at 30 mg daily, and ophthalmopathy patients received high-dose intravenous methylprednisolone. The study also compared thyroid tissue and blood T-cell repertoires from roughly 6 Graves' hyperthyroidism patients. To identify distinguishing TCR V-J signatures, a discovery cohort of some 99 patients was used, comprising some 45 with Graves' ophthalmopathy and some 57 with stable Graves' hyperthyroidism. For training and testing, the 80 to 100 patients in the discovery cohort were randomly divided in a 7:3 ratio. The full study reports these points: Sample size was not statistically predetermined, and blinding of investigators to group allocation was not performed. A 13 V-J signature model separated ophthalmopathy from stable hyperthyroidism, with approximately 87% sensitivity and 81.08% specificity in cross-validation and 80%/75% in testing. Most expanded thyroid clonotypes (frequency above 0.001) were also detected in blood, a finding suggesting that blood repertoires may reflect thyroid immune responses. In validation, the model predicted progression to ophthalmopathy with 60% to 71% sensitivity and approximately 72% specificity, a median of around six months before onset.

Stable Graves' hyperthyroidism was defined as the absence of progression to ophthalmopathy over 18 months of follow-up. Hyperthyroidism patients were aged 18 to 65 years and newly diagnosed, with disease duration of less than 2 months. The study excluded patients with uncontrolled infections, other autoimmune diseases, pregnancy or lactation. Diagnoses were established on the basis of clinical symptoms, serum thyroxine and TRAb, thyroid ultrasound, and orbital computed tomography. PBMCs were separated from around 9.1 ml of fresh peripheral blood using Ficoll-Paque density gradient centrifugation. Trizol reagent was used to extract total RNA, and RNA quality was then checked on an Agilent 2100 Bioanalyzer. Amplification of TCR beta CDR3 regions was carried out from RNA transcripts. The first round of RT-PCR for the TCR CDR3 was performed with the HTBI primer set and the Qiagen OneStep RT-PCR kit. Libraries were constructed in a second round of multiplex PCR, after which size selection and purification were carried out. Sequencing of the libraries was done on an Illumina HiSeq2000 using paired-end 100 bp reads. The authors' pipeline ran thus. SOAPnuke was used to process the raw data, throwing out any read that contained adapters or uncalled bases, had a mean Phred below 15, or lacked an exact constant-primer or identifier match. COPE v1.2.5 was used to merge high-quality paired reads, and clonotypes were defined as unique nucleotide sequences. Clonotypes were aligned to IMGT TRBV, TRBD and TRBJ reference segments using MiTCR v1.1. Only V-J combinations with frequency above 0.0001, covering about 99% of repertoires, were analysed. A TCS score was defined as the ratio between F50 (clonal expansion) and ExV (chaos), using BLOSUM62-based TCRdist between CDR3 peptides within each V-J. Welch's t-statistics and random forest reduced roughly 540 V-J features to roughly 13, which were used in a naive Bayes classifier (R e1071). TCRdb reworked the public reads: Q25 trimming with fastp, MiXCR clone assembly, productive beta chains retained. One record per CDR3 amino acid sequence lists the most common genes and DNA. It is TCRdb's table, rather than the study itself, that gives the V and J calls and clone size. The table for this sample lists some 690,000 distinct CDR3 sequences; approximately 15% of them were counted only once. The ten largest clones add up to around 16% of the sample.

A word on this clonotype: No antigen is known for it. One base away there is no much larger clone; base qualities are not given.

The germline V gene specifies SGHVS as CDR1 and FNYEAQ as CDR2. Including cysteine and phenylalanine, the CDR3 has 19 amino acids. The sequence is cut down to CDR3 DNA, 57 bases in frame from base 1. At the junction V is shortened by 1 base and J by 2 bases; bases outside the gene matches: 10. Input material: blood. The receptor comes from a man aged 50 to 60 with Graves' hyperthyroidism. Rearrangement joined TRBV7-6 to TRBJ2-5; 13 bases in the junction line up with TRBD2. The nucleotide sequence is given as TGTGCCAGCAGCTTAGGCCGGTGGACTAGCGGGAGTGAGCAAGAGACCCAGTACTTC. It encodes CASSLGRWTSGSEQETQYF.